These 4 T cell receptor beta chains came from one sample sequenced in a study of graft-versus-host responses after intestinal transplantation (dated by TCRdb to the early 2020s). Per the publication, the time point label means: cells obtained before transplantation from donor or recipient. The library was obtained by the immunoSEQ multiplex PCR assay. The table comes from immuneACCESS by way of TCRdb, which keeps in-frame sequences with V and J called. Part of the clones is missing from these tables; in studies checked, under half for an unresolved V gene and the rest for unknown reasons. The sample has about 39,000 clones on record, about 96% of them singletons. 0.22% of the sample rests with the top ten. These receptors lack a known antigen. Material: unstimulated CD8+ T cells sorted from spleen or lymph node cells, obtained before transplant. Source of these receptors: a human donor who was the organ donor for an intestinal transplant.

This clone was detected once. The chain has TRBV7-3 and TRBJ1-1; 7 bases agree with TRBD1. V trimming: 5 bases; J trimming: 1 base; junction bases outside the gene matches: 4. The V gene's germline CDR1 is SGHTA and CDR2 FQGTGA. This CDR3 is built from 14 residues. The CDR3 nucleotides read TGTGCCAGCAGCCCATGGACAGGGAACACTGAAGCTTTCTTT. Translation: CASSPWTGNTEAFF.

The chain combines TRBV5-8 with TRBJ1-1, with unresolved D. This CDR3 comprises 15 residues. V was pared by 4 bases and J by 3 bases, with 16 bases between. The germline V gene has CDR1 SGHTS and CDR2 YDEGEE. This CDR3 reads CASSPGRDWYTEAFF. The CDR3 bases are TGTGCCAGCAGCCCAGGCCGGGATTGGTACACTGAAGCTTTCTTT.

The chain is built from TRBV27 and TRBJ2-7, with a tentative D call TRBD1 (7 bases). This CDR3 has 17 residues. V dropped 0 bases and J dropped 3 bases, with 18 bases sitting between them. Per the germline V gene, CDR1 is MNHEY and CDR2 is SMNVEV (reference sequence). The CDR3 DNA reads TGTGCCAGCAGTTTATCCTCTCCAGGGGGGACCGGCTACGAGCAGTACTTC. Amino acid sequence: CASSLSSPGGTGYEQYF.

This clone turned up a few times. The CDR3 reads CASSQDRTGDEQYF. In nucleotides, the CDR3 is TGCGCCAGCAGCCAAGACCGGACAGGGGACGAGCAGTACTTC. The chain links TRBV4-3 to TRBJ2-7; 9 nucleotides agree with TRBD1. V lost 0 bases, J lost 5 bases, and 2 bases stayed unmatched. Germline CDR1 reads LGHNA; CDR2 reads YSLEER. This CDR3 has 14 residues.